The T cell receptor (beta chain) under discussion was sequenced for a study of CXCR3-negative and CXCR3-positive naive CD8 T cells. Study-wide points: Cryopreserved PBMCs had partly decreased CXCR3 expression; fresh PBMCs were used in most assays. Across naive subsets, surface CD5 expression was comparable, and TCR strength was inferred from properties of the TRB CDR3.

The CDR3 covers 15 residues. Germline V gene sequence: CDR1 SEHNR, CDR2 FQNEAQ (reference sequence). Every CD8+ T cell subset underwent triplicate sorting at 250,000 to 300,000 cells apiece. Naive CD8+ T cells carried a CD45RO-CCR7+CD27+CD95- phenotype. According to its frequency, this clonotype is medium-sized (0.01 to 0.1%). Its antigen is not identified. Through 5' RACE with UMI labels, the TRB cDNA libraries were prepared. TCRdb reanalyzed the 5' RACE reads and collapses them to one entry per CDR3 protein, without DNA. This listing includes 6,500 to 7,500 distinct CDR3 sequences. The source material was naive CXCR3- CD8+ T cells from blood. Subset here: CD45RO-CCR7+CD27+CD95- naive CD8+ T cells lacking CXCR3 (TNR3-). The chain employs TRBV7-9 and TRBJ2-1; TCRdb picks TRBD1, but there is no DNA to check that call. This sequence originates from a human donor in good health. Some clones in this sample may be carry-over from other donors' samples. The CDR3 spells CASSPRDSLVNEQFF.